The entry below describes one T cell receptor beta chain. Recovery among Cohort 3 donors was established by two negative PCRs, clearance, or symptom resolution. This entry belongs to a study of blood T cell repertoires in COVID-19. V was clipped by 0 bases and J by 7 bases, with 16 bases between them. Germline V gives CDR1 SGHRS, CDR2 YFSETQ. The CDR3 loop spans 15 amino acids. The repertoire was sequenced with immunoSEQ multiplex PCR; TCRdb's copy has only in-frame clones and lacks some. This sample has around 200,000 clones; around 90% occur once, and the top ten carry roughly 2.7%. The chain employs TRBV5-1 and TRBJ1-2; D might be TRBD1 (5 bases). Sequenced input: PBMCs or T cells enriched from blood (not recorded which). The TCR sequence derives from a young woman who had recovered from COVID-19. Written as DNA, the CDR3 is TGCGCCAGCAGCTTGGGTCCCAGGGTTGGGTCTGGCTACACCTTC. This translates into CASSLGPRVGSGYTF.